What follows are 21 T cell receptor beta chains derived from one specimen sequenced in a study of shared clonotypes between healthy human individuals. Clones were sequenced by immunoSEQ multiplex PCR, and TCRdb holds only the in-frame ones, with some missing. Among under 650,000 clones listed, almost 97% were seen once. Specimen: naive CD4+ T cells sorted from blood. This sample's subset: CD45RA+ positively selected. Receptors originate from a woman aged 30 to 39 in good health.

The gene calls are TRBV6-5 and TRBJ2-7; unclear D gene. Germline CDR1 reads MNHEY; CDR2 reads SVGAGI. The length of the CDR3 is 15 residues. V lost 2 bases, J lost 3 bases, and 14 bases lay in between. The CDR3 region is CASSYGPDRFYEQYF. The CDR3 DNA follows: TGTGCCAGCAGTTACGGGCCAGATCGGTTCTACGAGCAGTACTTC.

The chain employs TRBV30 and TRBJ2-3; the match to TRBD2 covers 7 bases. Germline lookup yields CDR1 GTSNPN and CDR2 SVGIG (reference sequence). The V segment lost 2 bases and the J segment 2 bases; nucleotides outside the gene matches: 7. The CDR3 has 15 amino acids. The chain's CDR3 is CAWSRASGSTDTQYF. The DNA for the CDR3 is TGTGCCTGGAGTCGGGCTAGCGGATCCACAGATACGCAGTATTTT.

V gene TRBV2 combines with J gene TRBJ2-7, with a weak D call TRBD1 (6 bases). Between the trimmed V and J ends, which lost 6 bases and 2 bases, there was a span of 17 bases. Looked up from germline, CDR1 is SNHLY and CDR2 is FYNNEI. The CDR3 runs 15 residues. DNA of the CDR3: TGTGCCAGCAGGGACCTCGGACAGCTAACCTACGAGCAGTACTTC. Translation: CASRDLGQLTYEQYF.

In its sample, this clone was seen once. V gene TRBV18 combines with J gene TRBJ2-7; 9 bases fit TRBD1. V was clipped by 5 bases and J by 4 bases; unmatched bases: 12. The CDR3 loop spans 16 amino acids. Germline values: CDR1 KGHSH, CDR2 LQKENI. This CDR3 is CASSSTNRGRIYEQYF. CDR3 nucleotides: TGTGCCAGCTCAAGTACTAACAGGGGGCGGATTTACGAGCAGTACTTC.

The J gene is TRBJ2-5, the V gene TRBV6-6; 7 bases match TRBD2. V gave up 6 bases and J gave up 5 bases; unmatched junction bases: 9. The CDR3 covers 14 residues. Per the germline V gene, CDR1 is MNHNY and CDR2 is SVGAGI (reference sequence). This CDR3 reads CASSPGGPGETQYF. CDR3 in DNA: TGTGCCAGCAGCCCGGGAGGCCCGGGGGAGACCCAGTACTTC.

The chain has TRBV7-2 and TRBJ1-2, with D unclear. V was pared by 5 bases and J by 7 bases, with 26 bases between. This CDR3 region has 17 residues. Germline CDR1 SGHTA, CDR2 FQGNSA. The CDR3 region is CASSRGYVSSSVGGYTF. The CDR3 bases are TGTGCCAGCAGCCGTGGCTACGTTTCTAGTTCAGTTGGTGGCTACACCTTC.

The CDR3 loop is CASSKQGGDQPQHF. The CDR3 DNA reads TGTGCCAGTAGTAAACAGGGTGGGGATCAGCCCCAGCATTTT. V usage is TRBV19 and J usage is TRBJ1-5; tentatively, D is TRBD1 (6 bases). The length of the CDR3 is 14 residues. Trimming took off 4 bases at V and 5 bases at J, with 12 bases between the two ends. From germline, CDR1 is LNHDA and CDR2 SQIVND (reference sequence).

This chain connects TRBV14 to TRBJ1-2; a possible D gene is TRBD1 (6 bases). Germline-derived CDR1 and CDR2 are SGHDN and FVKESK. V dropped 0 bases and J dropped 2 bases, with 10 bases sitting between them. CDR3 size: 15 residues. The CDR3 sequence is CASSQDHTGNYGYTF. The CDR3 DNA reads TGTGCCAGCAGCCAAGATCATACAGGGAACTATGGCTACACCTTC.

The rearrangement uses TRBV5-1 and TRBJ1-5; the D gene is possibly TRBD1 (6 bases). There are 15 residues in the CDR3. Trimming took 2 bases from V and 6 from J, leaving 15 bases between them. Germline lookup yields CDR1 SGHRS and CDR2 YFSETQ. The CDR3 sequence: CASSLVGGSSQPQHF. The CDR3 nucleotides are TGCGCCAGCAGCTTAGTCGGGGGCTCAAGTCAGCCCCAGCATTTT.

The gene calls are TRBV5-8 and TRBJ1-4; D might be TRBD1 (6 bases). CDR1 SGHTS and CDR2 YDEGEE come from the germline V gene. The CDR3 length is 15 residues. Trimming took off 4 bases at V and 3 bases at J, with 13 bases between the two ends. The CDR3 DNA is TGTGCCAGCAGCAAACAGGGTCGGTCTAATGAAAAACTGTTTTTT. Amino acid sequence: CASSKQGRSNEKLFF.

This clone was recorded only once. This chain uses TRBV30 with TRBJ2-7, with D tentatively TRBD1 or TRBD2 (5 bases each). CDR3 length: 12 amino acids. The V and J ends lost 2 bases and 5 bases respectively, with 10 bases between them. Germline V gene data show CDR1 as GTSNPN and CDR2 as SVGIG (reference sequence). CDR3 protein: CAWSPEGHEQYF. CDR3 bases: TGTGCCTGGAGTCCAGAGGGACACGAGCAGTACTTC.

V is TRBV19 and J is TRBJ1-2; 9 bases are a match to TRBD1. CDR1 LNHDA and CDR2 SQIVND come from the germline V gene (reference sequence). The CDR3 covers 14 residues. Germline trimming cut 9 bases from V and 1 base from J; bases unmatched to any gene: 6. The CDR3 DNA reads as TGTGCCAGCCGAGGGACAGGGCTTAACTATGGCTACACCTTC. Residues: CASRGTGLNYGYTF.

V is TRBV7-7 and J is TRBJ2-3; D remains unclear. V dropped 1 base and J dropped 0 bases, with 8 bases sitting between them. The CDR3 has 15 amino acids. Germline V lookup: CDR1 SSHAT, CDR2 FNYEAQ (reference sequence). CDR3 in amino acids: CASSLVGSSTDTQYF. The CDR3 bases are TGTGCCAGCAGCTTAGTTGGAAGTAGCACAGATACGCAGTATTTT.

The rearrangement joins TRBV19 to TRBJ1-5; 8 positions agree with TRBD1. V lost 6 bases, J lost 4 bases, and 11 bases stayed unmatched. This CDR3 has 16 amino acids. From germline, CDR1 is LNHDA and CDR2 SQIVND (reference sequence). The CDR3: CASSKRQGLRNQPQHF. CDR3 DNA sequence: TGTGCCAGTAGCAAACGACAGGGGTTGAGGAATCAGCCCCAGCATTTT.

J is TRBJ1-1 and V is TRBV28; D might be TRBD1 (6 bases). Trimming cost V 9 bases and J 5 bases, with 16 bases left between them. The germline V gene encodes CDR1 MDHEN and CDR2 SYDVKM. This CDR3 comprises 13 residues. This CDR3 is CASKAGGQTEAFF. The CDR3 DNA reads as TGTGCCAGTAAGGCGGGGGGCCAAACTGAAGCTTTCTTT.

V usage is TRBV28 and J usage is TRBJ2-1; 8 bases match TRBD2. The CDR3 length is 14 residues. V gave up 4 bases and J gave up 5 bases; unmatched junction bases: 4. Germline CDR1 is MDHEN and CDR2 is SYDVKM. CDR3 in DNA: TGTGCCAGCAGTTCAAGCGGGAGCCACAATGAGCAGTTCTTC. Amino acids: CASSSSGSHNEQFF.

The chain is built from TRBV7-9 and TRBJ2-3, with D perhaps matching TRBD2 (5 bases). Germline V CDR1 and CDR2: SEHNR, FQNEAQ (reference sequence). The CDR3 is 15 residues long. V shed 7 bases and J shed 0 bases, with 14 bases lying between them. The CDR3 region is CASILLAASTDTQYF. The CDR3 region has the DNA TGTGCCAGCATCCTTCTAGCAGCTAGCACAGATACGCAGTATTTT. Using reference TRBV7-9 and TRBJ2-3 for the parts outside the CDR3, the full variable domain is DTGVSQNPRHKITKRGQNVTFRCDPISEHNRLYWYRQTLGQGPEFLTYFQNEAQLEKSRLLSDRFSAERPKGSFSTLEIQRTEQGDSAMYLCASILLAASTDTQYFGPGTRLTVL.

The rearrangement links TRBV10-1 to TRBJ2-2; D is tentatively TRBD1 or TRBD2 (5 bases each). Germline CDR1 WNHNN, CDR2 SYGVQD (reference sequence). This CDR3 has 17 amino acids. V gave up 3 bases and J gave up 5 bases, with 19 bases separating them. The CDR3 DNA sequence: TGCGCCAGCAGTGAAATAGGGGACCCTGAAGAGACCGGGGAGCTGTTTTTT. Translating it yields CASSEIGDPEETGELFF.

This chain joins TRBV6-1 and TRBJ1-2; 11 bases agree with TRBD1. CDR3 length: 17 residues. CDR1 and CDR2 (germline): MNHNS, SASEGT. The J segment lost 4 bases and the V segment lost 3 bases, leaving 10 bases of the junction unmatched. As DNA, the CDR3 is TGTGCCAGCAGTGATAGGGACAGGGGGTGGCGGGGCTATGGCTACACCTTC. This translates into CASSDRDRGWRGYGYTF.

The chain recombines TRBV28 with TRBJ2-1, with TRBD2 matching 8 bases. V was clipped by 6 bases and J by 6 bases; unmatched bases: 7. The germline V gene encodes CDR1 MDHEN and CDR2 SYDVKM. The CDR3 is 14 residues long. This CDR3 is CASSGRAVSNEQFF. DNA for the CDR3: TGTGCCAGCAGCGGGAGGGCCGTTAGCAATGAGCAGTTCTTC.

The V and J genes are TRBV5-1 and TRBJ2-7; D may be TRBD1 or TRBD2 (5 bases each). V gave up 7 bases and J gave up 0 bases, with 14 bases separating them. CDR3 length equals 14 residues. Germline loops: CDR1 SGHRS, CDR2 YFSETQ. The CDR3 sequence: CASHEAGSSYEQYF. CDR3 nucleotides: TGCGCCAGCCACGAGGCAGGGAGCTCCTACGAGCAGTACTTC.